The 27 T cell receptor beta chains presented below share a single source sample, sequenced in a study of vaccination effects on CD4 cells after COVID-19. Under the ViraFEST assay, PBMC were stimulated with viral peptide pools so that antigen-specific CD4+ T cells expanded. Sequencing was performed afterwards. On roughly day 9 of culture, CD4+ T cells were separated out. The person had a PCR-confirmed SARS-CoV-2 infection during March to December 2020. Participants were vaccinated with two doses of either the BNT162b2 or mRNA-1273 vaccine. Their specific antigens are unknown. Measured with immunoSEQ multiplex PCR; TCRdb has only the in-frame clones, and not every one. The data contain under 15,000 clones, roughly 73% of them singletons. The input for sequencing was CD4+ T cells from PBMCs cultured with HCoV-NL63 spike peptides, taken after COVID-19 vaccination. Receptors were obtained from a human donor who had a prior SARS-CoV-2 infection.

This chain uses TRBV11-2 with TRBJ2-7; 8 positions match TRBD2. The J segment lost 0 bases and the V segment lost 5 bases, leaving 9 bases of the junction unmatched. The CDR3 contains 16 residues. The germline V gene encodes CDR1 SGHAT and CDR2 FQNNGV. CDR3 nucleotide sequence: TGTGCCAGCAGCGCTGCGGGGGGCCCTAACTCCTACGAGCAGTACTTC. Translated, it gives CASSAAGGPNSYEQYF.

This sequence joins TRBV18 and TRBJ2-4; 11 bases are shared with TRBD1. Germline CDR1 reads KGHSH; CDR2 reads LQKENI. This CDR3 has 21 amino acids. J gave up 1 base and V 3 bases, and 17 bases lay outside the gene matches. CDR3 in amino acids: CASSPTGQGDTRGVAKNIQYF. The CDR3 bases are TGTGCCAGCTCACCGACGGGACAGGGGGATACCCGGGGGGTGGCCAAAAACATTCAGTACTTC.

J is TRBJ2-1 and V is TRBV6-6; 7 bases line up with TRBD1. V shed 5 bases and J 0 bases; nucleotides not matched to a gene: 7. Germline V gene lookup returns CDR1 MNHNY and CDR2 SVGAGI (reference sequence). The length of the CDR3 is 16 residues. The CDR3 nucleotides read TGTGCCAGCAGTCGGACAGGAGCCAGCTCCTACAATGAGCAGTTCTTC. Protein sequence: CASSRTGASSYNEQFF.

V gene TRBV5-8 combines with J gene TRBJ1-5; 8 bases fit TRBD1. V shed 4 bases and J 6 bases; nucleotides not matched to a gene: 9. The CDR3 is 15 residues long. The V gene's germline CDR1 is SGHTS and CDR2 YDEGEE. CDR3 region: CASSLGQGYSQPQHF. Written as DNA, the CDR3 is TGTGCCAGCAGCCTCGGACAGGGCTATAGTCAGCCCCAGCATTTT.

This chain uses TRBV7-2 with TRBJ1-3, with D perhaps matching TRBD1 (5 bases). The germline V gene encodes CDR1 SGHTA and CDR2 FQGNSA. Trimming took off 5 bases at V and 2 bases at J, with 13 bases between the two ends. This CDR3 comprises 15 residues. In DNA form, the CDR3 reads TGTGCCAGCAGCCCACGGGGGGGGGCTGGAAACACCATATATTTT. It is translated as CASSPRGGAGNTIYF.

The V and J genes are TRBV5-4 and TRBJ2-7; TRBD1 might be the D (6 bases). Germline CDR1 reads SGHNT; CDR2 reads YYREEE (reference sequence). With 4 bases removed from V and 5 bases from J, the gap between germline ends came to 13 bases. This CDR3 comprises 13 residues. The CDR3 reads CASSHRASNEQYF. DNA for the CDR3: TGTGCCAGCAGCCACAGGGCTTCCAACGAGCAGTACTTC. Supplemented by reference TRBV5-4 and TRBJ2-7, the full variable domain reads ETGVTQSPTHLIKTRGQQVTLRCSSQSGHNTVSWYQQALGQGPQFIFQYYREEENGRGNFPPRFSGLQFPNYSSELNVNALELDDSALYLCASSHRASNEQYFGPGTRLTVT.

This clone was picked up a small number of times. V usage is TRBV7-9 and J usage is TRBJ1-1; 7 nucleotides match TRBD1. Germline-derived CDR1 and CDR2 are SEHNR and FQNEAQ (reference sequence). V was pared by 6 bases and J by 2 bases, with 6 bases of the junction left unmatched. The CDR3 length is 14 residues. The CDR3 region has the DNA TGTGCCAGCAGTATCGCAGGGGGTAACACTGAAGCTTTCTTT. Encoded protein: CASSIAGGNTEAFF.

This clone was picked up one time. The rearrangement joins TRBV19 to TRBJ2-7; D tentatively fits TRBD1 or TRBD2 (5 bases each). Germline-derived CDR1 and CDR2 are LNHDA and SQIVND (reference sequence). Between the trimmed V and J ends, which lost 6 bases and 3 bases, there was a span of 9 bases. The CDR3 loop spans 12 amino acids. CDR3 bases: TGTGCCAGTAGCCGGGACCACTACGAGCAGTACTTC. The encoded protein is CASSRDHYEQYF.

The chain combines TRBV6-6 with TRBJ2-5; D possibly matches TRBD1 or TRBD2 (7 bases each). CDR1 is MNHNY, CDR2 SVGAGI, per germline (reference sequence). The CDR3 runs to 15 residues. The V end was cut by 6 bases, the J end by 5 bases, with 19 bases between. CDR3 sequence: CASSTTQGRGETQYF. Written as DNA, the CDR3 is TGTGCCAGCAGCACCACACAGGGGAGGGGGGAGACCCAGTACTTC.

This clone has just one count. The V and J genes are TRBV27 and TRBJ1-2; tentative D call: TRBD1 (5 bases). Trimming left V 3 bases short and J 4 bases short, with 21 bases between. This CDR3 is built from 17 residues. The V gene's germline CDR1 is MNHEY and CDR2 SMNVEV (reference sequence). Written as DNA, the CDR3 is TGTGCCAGCAGTTTGAAGTCCCGGGGACCCCTGGGCTATGGCTACACCTTC. Amino acid sequence: CASSLKSRGPLGYGYTF.

This chain links TRBV7-2 with TRBJ1-1, with TRBD1 matching over 7 bases. The CDR3 runs 16 residues. Per the germline V gene, CDR1 is SGHTA and CDR2 is FQGNSA. Germline trimming cut 1 base from V and 1 base from J; bases unmatched to any gene: 6. CDR3 region: CASSLDPQGRNTEAFF. In DNA, the CDR3 is TGTGCCAGCAGCTTAGACCCACAGGGGAGGAACACTGAAGCTTTCTTT.

This clone was counted only a few times. V gene TRBV7-3 combines with J gene TRBJ2-7; D is unresolved. V lost 2 bases and J 3 bases, leaving 8 bases between the germline ends. The CDR3 contains 13 residues. The V gene's germline CDR1 is SGHTA and CDR2 FQGTGA. The CDR3 region has the DNA TGTGCCAGCAGCTTAGGTCCGATCTACGAGCAGTACTTC. Its translation: CASSLGPIYEQYF.

The CDR3 nucleotides read TGTGCCAGCAGGGCGAGTTGGGCCGGGGAGCTGTTTTTT. Its translation is CASRASWAGELFF. The chain couples TRBV5-4 to TRBJ2-2; no reliable D call. This CDR3 has 13 residues. Per the germline V gene, CDR1 is SGHNT and CDR2 is YYREEE (reference sequence). Trimming stripped 5 bases from V and 6 bases from J, with 11 bases between.

J is TRBJ2-7 and V is TRBV7-2; 11 bases are a match to TRBD2. V lost 4 bases, J lost 2 bases, and 4 bases stayed unmatched. The germline CDR1 and CDR2 sequences are SGHTA and FQGNSA. The CDR3 contains 15 residues. CDR3 sequence reads: CASSSSGGFPYEQYF. The DNA of the CDR3 is TGTGCCAGCAGCTCTAGCGGGGGGTTCCCCTACGAGCAGTACTTC.

The chain carries TRBV19 and TRBJ1-2, with TRBD1 matching over 8 bases. With V trimmed by 7 bases and J by 8 bases, 9 bases remained unmatched. The CDR3 contains 13 residues. CDR1 and CDR2 (germline): LNHDA, SQIVND (reference sequence). The CDR3 loop is CASNEDRDRGYTF. The CDR3 bases are TGTGCCAGTAATGAGGACAGGGACCGGGGCTACACCTTC.

This chain connects TRBV7-9 to TRBJ1-1; D is ambiguous. Germline CDR1 and CDR2: SEHNR and FQNEAQ (reference sequence). Trimming stripped 0 bases from V and 0 bases from J, with 17 bases between. CDR3 length equals 18 residues. DNA for the CDR3: TGTGCCAGCAGCTTAGCTACAAGCTTAGGATACATGAACACTGAAGCTTTCTTT. Amino acid sequence: CASSLATSLGYMNTEAFF.

This chain links TRBV4-1 with TRBJ1-3, with D tentatively TRBD1 (6 bases). The CDR3 spans 15 residues. Trimming cost V 5 bases and J 0 bases, with 11 bases left between them. CDR1 MGHRA and CDR2 YSYEKL come from the germline V gene. The CDR3: CASSRNRDSGNTIYF. The CDR3 DNA reads TGCGCCAGCAGCAGGAACAGGGACTCTGGAAACACCATATATTTT.

This clone has just a few counts. The chain recombines TRBV3-1 (or the pseudogene TRBV3-2) with TRBJ2-7; 11 nucleotides align to TRBD2. Trimming removed 3 bases from V and 6 bases from J; junction bases left unmatched: 4. Germline-derived CDR1 and CDR2 are LGHDT and YNNKEL (reference sequence). The CDR3 spans 14 residues. CDR3 protein: CASSQQTSGSEQYF. DNA of the CDR3: TGTGCCAGCAGCCAGCAAACTAGCGGGAGCGAGCAGTACTTC.

This clone was observed a handful of times. The rearrangement links TRBV6-1 to TRBJ1-2, with 9 positions matching TRBD1. The trim removed 4 bases at V and 4 bases at J, leaving 10 bases unmatched. Germline CDR1 reads MNHNS; CDR2 reads SASEGT. CDR3 size: 16 residues. The DNA of the CDR3 is TGTGCCAGCAGTGTCTTACCGGGACAGGGCAGCTATGGCTACACCTTC. Translation: CASSVLPGQGSYGYTF.

The J gene is TRBJ1-2, the V gene TRBV7-2; possible D gene TRBD1, 6 bases. V lost 8 bases to trimming and J lost 5 bases, with 21 bases between them. Germline V gives CDR1 SGHTA, CDR2 FQGNSA. The CDR3 is made up of 15 amino acids. The CDR3, as DNA: TGTGCCAGCCGTCAACTAGGGGGGGGTGGTTATGGCTACACCTTC. Residues: CASRQLGGGGYGYTF.

This clone came up a few times. The chain has TRBV5-1 and TRBJ2-3, with 9 nucleotides matching TRBD2. This CDR3 has 14 residues. V was clipped by 6 bases and J by 5 bases; unmatched bases: 7. The germline CDR1 and CDR2 sequences are SGHRS and YFSETQ. The CDR3 DNA reads TGCGCCAGCAACCGGCGGGGGGGCGTAGATACGCAGTATTTT. Translation: CASNRRGGVDTQYF.

This sequence joins TRBV5-4 and TRBJ1-1; D is unclear. Germline V gives CDR1 SGHNT, CDR2 YYREEE (reference sequence). Trimming left V 0 bases short and J 0 bases short, with 6 bases between. The CDR3 totals 14 residues. CDR3 loop: CASSLDSMNTEAFF. CDR3 nucleotides: TGTGCCAGCAGCTTGGACAGCATGAACACTGAAGCTTTCTTT.

The sample holds a few counts of this clone. This chain links TRBV2 with TRBJ1-2; D is perhaps TRBD1 (5 bases). This CDR3 spans 13 amino acids. The V end was cut by 6 bases, the J end by 8 bases, with 16 bases between. Germline lookup yields CDR1 SNHLY and CDR2 FYNNEI. The CDR3, as DNA: TGTGCCAGCAGGACCACCCAGGGCGGAGGCTACACCTTC. It translates to CASRTTQGGGYTF.

This clone occurred once. The chain carries TRBV25-1 and TRBJ1-1, with 7 bases fitting TRBD1. CDR3 size: 15 residues. The germline V gene has CDR1 MGHDK and CDR2 SYGVNS. V shed 6 bases and J 1 base; nucleotides not matched to a gene: 8. The CDR3 DNA reads as TGTGCCAGCAGCACGACGAGGACAGGGAACACTGAAGCTTTCTTT. This gives the protein CASSTTRTGNTEAFF.

This clone was found a few times. The rearrangement links TRBV7-2 to TRBJ2-2; D gene ambiguous. CDR1 and CDR2 from the germline V gene are SGHTA and FQGNSA. This CDR3 region has 15 residues. The ends were cut back, 4 bases at V and 6 bases at J, with 15 bases in the middle. The CDR3 DNA follows: TGTGCCAGCAGCTGGTGGGCCTCCTCCCCCGGGGAGCTGTTTTTT. It yields the protein CASSWWASSPGELFF.

The chain uses TRBV2 and TRBJ2-1, with D possibly called TRBD1 or TRBD2 (5 bases each). The CDR3 is 12 residues long. Per germline, CDR1 SNHLY and CDR2 FYNNEI. V shed 6 bases and J shed 7 bases, with 10 bases lying between them. CDR3 loop: CASRDRGNEQFF. CDR3 sequence (DNA): TGTGCCAGCAGAGACAGAGGGAATGAGCAGTTCTTC.

The V call is TRBV28, the J call TRBJ2-5; 7 bases map to TRBD1. The CDR3 is 15 residues long. Germline V gene data show CDR1 as MDHEN and CDR2 as SYDVKM. V lost 7 bases and J lost 1; bases outside the gene matches: 9. The CDR3 region is CASTGWAGGQETQYF. The DNA of the CDR3 is TGTGCCAGCACTGGGTGGGCAGGGGGCCAAGAGACCCAGTACTTC.